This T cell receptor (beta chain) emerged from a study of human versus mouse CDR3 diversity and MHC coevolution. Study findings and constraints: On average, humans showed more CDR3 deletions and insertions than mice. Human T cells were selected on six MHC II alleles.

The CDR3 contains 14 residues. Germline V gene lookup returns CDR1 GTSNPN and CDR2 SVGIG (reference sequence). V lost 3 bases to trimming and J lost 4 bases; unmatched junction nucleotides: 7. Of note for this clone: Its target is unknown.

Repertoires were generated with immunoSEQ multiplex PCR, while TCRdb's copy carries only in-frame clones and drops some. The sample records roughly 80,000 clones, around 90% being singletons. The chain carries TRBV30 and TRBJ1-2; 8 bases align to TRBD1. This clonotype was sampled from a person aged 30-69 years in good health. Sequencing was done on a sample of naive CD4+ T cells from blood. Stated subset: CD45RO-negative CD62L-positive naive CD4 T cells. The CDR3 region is CAWRVTGVSYGYTF. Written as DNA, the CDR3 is TGTGCCTGGAGAGTGACAGGGGTTAGCTATGGCTACACCTTC.